These T cell receptor beta chains were read from a single sample in a study of glioma-infiltrating T cells after dendritic cell vaccination. Clones were sequenced by immunoSEQ multiplex PCR, and TCRdb holds only the in-frame ones, with some missing. The table shows approximately 99,000 clones, with 80% occurring only once. The sequencing used blood, collected after dendritic cell vaccination. These receptors were taken from a human donor with glioblastoma. Both conserved end residues are part of each CDR3. D genes are given only for firm matches.

v_gene	j_gene	d_gene	CDR3aa	CDR3nt
TRBV10-3	TRBJ1-1	TRBD1	CAISEPEQGAFEAFF	TGTGCCATCAGTGAGCCTGAACAGGGGGCCTTTGAAGCTTTCTTT
TRBV18	TRBJ1-2	TRBD1	CASSRLQGRRGLNGYTF	TGTGCCAGCTCACGTCTACAGGGGCGCCGGGGTTTAAATGGCTACACCTTC
TRBV28	TRBJ1-5	TRBD1	CASGTGPQPQHF	TGTGCCAGCGGGACAGGGCCTCAGCCCCAGCATTTT
TRBV5-6	TRBJ2-7	NA	CASSLGGPNSYEQYF	TGTGCCAGCAGCTTGGGGGGGCCGAACTCCTACGAGCAGTACTTC
TRBV5-8	TRBJ1-1	NA	CASSPISGYTEAFF	TGTGCCAGCAGCCCAATAAGCGGGTACACTGAAGCTTTCTTT
TRBV19	TRBJ1-1	NA	CASNDMAWRSANTEAFF	TGTGCCAGTAACGATATGGCGTGGAGGTCAGCGAACACTGAAGCTTTCTTT
TRBV30	TRBJ1-3	NA	CAWRTGRGSGGNTIYF	TGTGCCTGGAGAACTGGGCGAGGGAGCGGTGGAAACACCATATATTTT
TRBV29-1	TRBJ1-2	NA	CSAAVGSGIPDYTF	TGCAGCGCCGCGGTCGGGTCGGGTATTCCGGACTACACCTTC
TRBV7-6	TRBJ2-1	NA	CASSPLMTKGEQFF	TGTGCCAGCAGCCCACTAATGACTAAGGGTGAGCAGTTCTTC
TRBV5-1	TRBJ1-2	TRBD1	CASSLDRDTYGYTF	TGCGCCAGCAGCCTGGACAGGGATACCTATGGCTACACCTTC
TRBV28	TRBJ1-2	TRBD1	CAGWAGTGLGYTF	TGTGCCGGCTGGGCCGGGACAGGGCTAGGCTACACCTTC
TRBV4-2	TRBJ2-7	NA	CASSHGQSVYEQYF	TGTGCCAGCAGCCATGGACAGAGCGTTTACGAGCAGTACTTC